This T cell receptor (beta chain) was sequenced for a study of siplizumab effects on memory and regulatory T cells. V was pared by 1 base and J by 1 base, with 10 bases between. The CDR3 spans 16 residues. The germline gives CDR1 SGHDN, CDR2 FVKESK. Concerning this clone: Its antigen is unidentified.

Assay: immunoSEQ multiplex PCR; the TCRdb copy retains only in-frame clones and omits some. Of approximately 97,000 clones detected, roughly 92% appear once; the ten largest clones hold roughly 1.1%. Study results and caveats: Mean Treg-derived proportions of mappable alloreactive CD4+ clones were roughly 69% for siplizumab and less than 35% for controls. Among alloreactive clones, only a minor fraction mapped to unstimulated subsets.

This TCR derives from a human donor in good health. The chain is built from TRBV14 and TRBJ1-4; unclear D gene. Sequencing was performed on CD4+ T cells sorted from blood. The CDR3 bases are TGTGCCAGCAGCCAAGGGGTCCTTCGAACTAATGAAAAACTGTTTTTT. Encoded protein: CASSQGVLRTNEKLFF.